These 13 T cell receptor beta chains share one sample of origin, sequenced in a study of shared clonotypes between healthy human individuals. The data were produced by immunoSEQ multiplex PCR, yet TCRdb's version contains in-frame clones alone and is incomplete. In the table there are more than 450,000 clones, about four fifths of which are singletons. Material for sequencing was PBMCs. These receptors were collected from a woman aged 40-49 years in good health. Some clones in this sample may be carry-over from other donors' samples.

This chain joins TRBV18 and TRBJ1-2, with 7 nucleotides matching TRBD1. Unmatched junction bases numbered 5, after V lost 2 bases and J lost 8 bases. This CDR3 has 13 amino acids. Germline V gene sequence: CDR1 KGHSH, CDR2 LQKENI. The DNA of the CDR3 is TGTGCCAGCTCACCAACAGGGGTAGAGGGCTACACCTTC. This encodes CASSPTGVEGYTF.

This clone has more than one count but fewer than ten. CDR3 region: CASSLDGDRHPEQYF. The CDR3 bases are TGTGCCAGCAGCTTAGATGGGGACAGGCATCCCGAGCAGTACTTC. This chain joins TRBV11-3 and TRBJ2-7; 8 bases match TRBD1. Trimming at V came to 0 bases and at J to 6 bases, leaving 7 bases not matched to a gene. Germline values: CDR1 SGHNT, CDR2 YENEEA. CDR3 length equals 15 residues.

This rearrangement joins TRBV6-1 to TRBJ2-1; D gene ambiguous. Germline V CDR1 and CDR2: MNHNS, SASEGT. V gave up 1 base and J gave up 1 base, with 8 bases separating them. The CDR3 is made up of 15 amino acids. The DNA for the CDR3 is TGTGCCAGCAGTGAAGAGTCCGGATCCTACAATGAGCAGTTCTTC. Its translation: CASSEESGSYNEQFF.

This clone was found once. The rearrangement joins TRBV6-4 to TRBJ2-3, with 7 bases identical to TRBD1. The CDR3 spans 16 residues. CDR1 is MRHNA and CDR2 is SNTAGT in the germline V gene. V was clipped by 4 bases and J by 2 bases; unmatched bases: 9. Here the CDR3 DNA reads TGTGCCAGCAGTGTCCCCTACAGGGGCGACACAGATACGCAGTATTTT. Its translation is CASSVPYRGDTDTQYF.

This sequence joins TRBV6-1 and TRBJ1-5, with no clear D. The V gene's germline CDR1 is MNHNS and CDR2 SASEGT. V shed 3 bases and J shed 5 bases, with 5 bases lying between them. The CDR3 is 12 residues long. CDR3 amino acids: CASSDGDQPQHF. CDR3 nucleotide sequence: TGTGCCAGCAGTGATGGGGATCAGCCCCAGCATTTT.

The CDR3 nucleotides read TGTGCCAGCAGCTTCCTAGAAAAGACCCAGTACTTC. This translates into CASSFLEKTQYF. The V gene is TRBV7-9, the J gene TRBJ2-5; D unresolved. The CDR3 sequence is 12 residues long. Trimming pared 3 bases from V and 6 bases from J, leaving 8 bases between. CDR1 is SEHNR and CDR2 is FQNEAQ in the germline V gene (reference sequence).

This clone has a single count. In nucleotides, the CDR3 is TGTGCCAGCAGCTTAGGGGCCCAGGCACCCAAAGAGACCCAGTACTTC. It encodes CASSLGAQAPKETQYF. V gene TRBV5-6 combines with J gene TRBJ2-5, with D possibly matching TRBD1 (5 bases). V was clipped by 2 bases and J by 3 bases, with 17 bases between them. The CDR3 has 16 amino acids. Germline V gene sequence: CDR1 SGHDT, CDR2 YYEEEE.

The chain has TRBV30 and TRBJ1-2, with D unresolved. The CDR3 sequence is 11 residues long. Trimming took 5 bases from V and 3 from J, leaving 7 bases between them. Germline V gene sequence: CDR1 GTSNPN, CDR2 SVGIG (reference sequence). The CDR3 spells CAWSRDYGYTF. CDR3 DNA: TGTGCCTGGTCTCGGGACTATGGCTACACCTTC.

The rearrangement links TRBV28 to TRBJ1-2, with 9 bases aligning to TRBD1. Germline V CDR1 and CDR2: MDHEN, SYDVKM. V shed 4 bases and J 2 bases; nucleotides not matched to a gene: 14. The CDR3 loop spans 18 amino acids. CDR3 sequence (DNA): TGTGCCAGCAGTTCGGGGACAGGGTTTAAACTGGGAAACTATGGCTACACCTTC. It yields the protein CASSSGTGFKLGNYGYTF.

The CDR3 protein is CASSLRGNTEAFF. CDR3 coding DNA: TGCGCCAGCAGCTTGAGAGGGAACACTGAAGCTTTCTTT. The V and J genes are TRBV5-1 and TRBJ1-1; D gene uncertain. In germline, CDR1 is SGHRS, CDR2 YFSETQ. There are 13 residues in the CDR3. Trimming took off 1 base at V and 1 base at J, with 5 bases between the two ends.

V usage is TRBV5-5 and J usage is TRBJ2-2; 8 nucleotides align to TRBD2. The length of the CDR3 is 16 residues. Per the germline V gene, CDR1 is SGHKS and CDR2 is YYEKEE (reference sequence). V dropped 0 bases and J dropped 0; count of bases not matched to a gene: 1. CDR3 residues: CASSLEAGANTGELFF. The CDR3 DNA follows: TGTGCCAGCAGCTTGGAAGCGGGGGCGAACACCGGGGAGCTGTTTTTT.

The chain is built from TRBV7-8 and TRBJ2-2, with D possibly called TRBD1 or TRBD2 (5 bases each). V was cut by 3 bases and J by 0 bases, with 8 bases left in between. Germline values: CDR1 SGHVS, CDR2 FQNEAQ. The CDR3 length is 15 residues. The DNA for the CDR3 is TGTGCCAGCAGCTTGAGGGGACCGAACACCGGGGAGCTGTTTTTT. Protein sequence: CASSLRGPNTGELFF. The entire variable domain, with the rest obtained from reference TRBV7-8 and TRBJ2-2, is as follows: GAGVSQSPRYKVAKRGQDVALRCDPISGHVSLFWYQQALGQGPEFLTYFQNEAQLDKSGLPSDRFFAERPEGSVSTLKIQRTQQEDSAVYLCASSLRGPNTGELFFGEGSRLTVL.

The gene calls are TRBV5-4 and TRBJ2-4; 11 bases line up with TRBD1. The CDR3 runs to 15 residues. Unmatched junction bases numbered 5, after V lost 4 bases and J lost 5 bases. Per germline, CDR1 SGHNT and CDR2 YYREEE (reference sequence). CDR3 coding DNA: TGTGCCAGCAGCCCCGGACAGGGGGCCGAAAACATTCAGTACTTC. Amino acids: CASSPGQGAENIQYF.